This TCR beta chain was documented in a study of CD8+CD57+ T cells in acquired aplastic anemia (dated by TCRdb to between 2017 and 2018). Notes on the research overall: A mean of about 3.2 ug of DNA, ranging from roughly 0.19 to 30 ug, was extracted from sorted CD4+ and CD8+ cells. CD8+CD57+ expansion was defined as frequency above the mean frequency observed in healthy subjects.

Genomic DNA served as template for TCR beta VDJ combination and CDR3 sequence profiling. TCR repertoire sequencing was run on an Illumina HiSeq 2000. In the authors' own workflow: TRBV/TRBJ rearrangement plots, CDR3 size and DJ length profiles, and Simpson's diversity index were used to assess repertoires. The most abundant DNA sequence in the deep sequencing data was taken as the immunodominant clone. CDR3 amino acid sequences were checked for sharing across subjects and were also compared against the VDJdb database and published repertoires. TCRdb applied fastp at Q25 and MiXCR to the public reads, then kept only in-frame beta chains. Rows matching on CDR3 protein sequence are summarized as one entry with the most common DNA and genes. TCRdb assigned the V and J calls; the authors' analysis was not used. Within this sample are 150,000 or so distinct CDR3 sequences, with about 52% of them counted one time only. Around 12% of the sample rests with the top ten.

To note about this clonotype: This clone's antigen is unknown. One end of the junction is discordant with germline, which a read error may explain.

Flow cytometry had shown CD8+CD57+ cell expansion in the patients selected for sequencing. Severe acquired aplastic anemia was diagnosed in all patients according to International Study of Aplastic Anemia and Agranulocytosis and Camitta criteria. No therapy had been received by the patients at the time of blood sampling. In the study, sorted CD4+ and CD8+ blood T cells from patients with severe aplastic anemia and from healthy subjects underwent deep sequencing of TCR repertoires. Patients were enrolled in the USA under clinicaltrials.gov protocols 00001620, 01623167, 00001397, 00071045, 00081523 and 00961064. Ficoll-Paque density gradient centrifugation was used to isolate peripheral blood mononuclear cells. CD4+ and CD8+ T cells were sorted by FACS or magnetic beads before DNA extraction. General findings and caveats noted by the study authors: Between patients and healthy controls, no significant difference in CD8+ Simpson's diversity was found (P=0.060). Although twenty-nine CD8+ CDR3 sequences were shared by patients and controls, these sequences appeared highly expressed in patients and within the immunodominant clones of patients.

There are 14 amino acids in the CDR3, from cysteine to phenylalanine inclusive. Just the 42-base CDR3 DNA is kept, in frame starting at base 1. CDR1 ENHRY and CDR2 SYGVKD are derived from the germline V gene. Recombination connected TRBV10-3 to TRBJ2-2; the D region possibly corresponds to TRBD2 (5 bases align). The sequence was obtained from a human donor with aplastic anemia. Sequenced: sorted CD4+, CD8+, or CD8+CD57+ T cells (not recorded which) from PBMCs. The CDR3 is CASSYVRATGELFF. The DNA is TGTGCCAGCAGTTACGTGAGGGCCACCGGGGAGCTGTTTTTT.